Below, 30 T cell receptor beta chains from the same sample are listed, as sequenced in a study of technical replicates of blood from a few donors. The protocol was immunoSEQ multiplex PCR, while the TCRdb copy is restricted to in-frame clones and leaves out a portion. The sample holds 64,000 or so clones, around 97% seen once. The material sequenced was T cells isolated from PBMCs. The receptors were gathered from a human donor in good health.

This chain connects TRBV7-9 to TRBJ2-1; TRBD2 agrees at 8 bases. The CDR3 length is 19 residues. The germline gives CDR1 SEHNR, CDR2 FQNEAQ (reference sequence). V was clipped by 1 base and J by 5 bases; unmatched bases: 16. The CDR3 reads CASSLGLSGVSGGNNEQFF. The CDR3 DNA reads TGTGCCAGCAGCTTAGGGTTATCGGGGGTCAGCGGGGGAAACAATGAGCAGTTCTTC.

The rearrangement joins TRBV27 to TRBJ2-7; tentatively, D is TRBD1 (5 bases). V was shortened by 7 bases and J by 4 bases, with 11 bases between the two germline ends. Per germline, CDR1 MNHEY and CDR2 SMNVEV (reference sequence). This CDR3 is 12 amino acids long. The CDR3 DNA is TGTGCCAGCACGGACACGTATTACGAGCAGTACTTC. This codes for CASTDTYYEQYF.

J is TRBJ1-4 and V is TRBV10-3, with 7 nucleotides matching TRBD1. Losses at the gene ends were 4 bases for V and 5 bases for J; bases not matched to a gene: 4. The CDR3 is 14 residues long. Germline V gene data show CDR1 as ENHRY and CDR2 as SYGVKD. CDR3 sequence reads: CAISGGQPNEKLFF. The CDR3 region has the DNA TGTGCCATCAGTGGGGGACAGCCAAATGAAAAACTGTTTTTT.

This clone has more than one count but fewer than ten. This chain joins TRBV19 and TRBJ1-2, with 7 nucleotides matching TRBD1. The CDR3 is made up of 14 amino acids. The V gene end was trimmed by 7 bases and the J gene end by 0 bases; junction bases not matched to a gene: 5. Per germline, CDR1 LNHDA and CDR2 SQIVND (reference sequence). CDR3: CASNLRGTNYGYTF. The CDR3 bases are TGTGCCAGTAACCTCAGGGGGACTAACTATGGCTACACCTTC.

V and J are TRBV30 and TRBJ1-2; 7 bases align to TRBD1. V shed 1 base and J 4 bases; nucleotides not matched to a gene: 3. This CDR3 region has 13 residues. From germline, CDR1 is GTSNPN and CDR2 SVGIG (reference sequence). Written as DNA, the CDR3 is TGTGCCTGGAGTGGTCGACAGGGCTATGGCTACACCTTC. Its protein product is CAWSGRQGYGYTF.

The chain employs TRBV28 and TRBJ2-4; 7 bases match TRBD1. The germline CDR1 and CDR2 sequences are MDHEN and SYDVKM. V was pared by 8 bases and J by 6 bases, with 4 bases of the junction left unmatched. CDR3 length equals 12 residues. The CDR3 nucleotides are TGTGCCAGCGACGACAGGGCAAACATTCAGTACTTC. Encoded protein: CASDDRANIQYF.

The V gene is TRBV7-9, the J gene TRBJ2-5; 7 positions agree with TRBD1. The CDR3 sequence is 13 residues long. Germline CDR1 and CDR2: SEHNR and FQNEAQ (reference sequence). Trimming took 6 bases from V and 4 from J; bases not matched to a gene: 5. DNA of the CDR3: TGTGCCAGCAGTTCGACAGGGTCAGAGACCCAGTACTTC. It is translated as CASSSTGSETQYF.

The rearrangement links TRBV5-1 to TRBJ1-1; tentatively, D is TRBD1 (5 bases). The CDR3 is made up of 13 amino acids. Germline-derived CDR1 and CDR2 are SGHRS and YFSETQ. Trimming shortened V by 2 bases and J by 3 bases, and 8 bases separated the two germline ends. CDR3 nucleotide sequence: TGCGCCAGCAGCTTCGGGGGGGACACTGAAGCTTTCTTT. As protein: CASSFGGDTEAFF.

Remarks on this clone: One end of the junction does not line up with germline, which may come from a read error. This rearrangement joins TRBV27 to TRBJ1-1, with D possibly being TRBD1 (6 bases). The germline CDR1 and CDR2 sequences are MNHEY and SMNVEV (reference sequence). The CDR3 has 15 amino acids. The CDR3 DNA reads TGTGCCAGCAGTCTATCGAGGGGGGGTAGGGCTGAAGCTTTCTTT. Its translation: CASSLSRGGRAEAFF.

This CDR3 is CASRDGTKAEAFF. As DNA, the CDR3 is TGTGCCAGCAGAGACGGGACAAAAGCTGAAGCTTTCTTT. The chain carries TRBV6-1 and TRBJ1-1; D possibly corresponds to TRBD1 (6 bases). Deletions cut 6 bases from V and 6 bases from J, with 14 bases between. The CDR3 sequence is 13 residues long. Germline CDR1 MNHNS, CDR2 SASEGT.

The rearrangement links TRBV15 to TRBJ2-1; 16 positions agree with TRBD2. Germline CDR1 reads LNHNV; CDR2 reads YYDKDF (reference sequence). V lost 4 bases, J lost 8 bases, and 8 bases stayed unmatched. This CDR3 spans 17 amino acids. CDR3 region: CATSIGTSGGASDEQFF. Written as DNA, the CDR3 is TGTGCCACCAGCATTGGGACTAGCGGGGGGGCATCCGATGAGCAGTTCTTC.

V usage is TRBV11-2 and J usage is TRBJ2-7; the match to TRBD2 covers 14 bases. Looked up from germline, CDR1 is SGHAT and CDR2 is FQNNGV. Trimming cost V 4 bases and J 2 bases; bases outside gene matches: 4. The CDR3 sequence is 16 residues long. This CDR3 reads CASSWVTSGGAYEQYF. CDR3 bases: TGTGCCAGCAGCTGGGTGACTAGCGGGGGGGCCTACGAGCAGTACTTC.

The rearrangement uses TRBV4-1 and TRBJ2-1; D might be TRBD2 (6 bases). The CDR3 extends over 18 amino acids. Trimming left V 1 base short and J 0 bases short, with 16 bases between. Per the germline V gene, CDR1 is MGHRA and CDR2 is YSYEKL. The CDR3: CASSQVASAWSSYNEQFF. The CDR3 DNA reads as TGCGCCAGCAGCCAAGTAGCTAGCGCCTGGAGCTCCTACAATGAGCAGTTCTTC.

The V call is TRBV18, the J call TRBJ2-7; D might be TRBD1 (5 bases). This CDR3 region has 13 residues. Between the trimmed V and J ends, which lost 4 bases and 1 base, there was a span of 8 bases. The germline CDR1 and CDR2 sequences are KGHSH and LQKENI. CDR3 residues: CASSLTASYEQYF. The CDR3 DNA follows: TGTGCCAGCTCACTGACAGCTTCCTACGAGCAGTACTTC.

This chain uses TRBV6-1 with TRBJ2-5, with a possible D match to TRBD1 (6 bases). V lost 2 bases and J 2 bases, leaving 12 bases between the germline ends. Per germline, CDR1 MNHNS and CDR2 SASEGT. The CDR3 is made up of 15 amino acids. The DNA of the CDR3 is TGTGCCAGCAGTGAAAGCGCCGGACAGCAAGAGACCCAGTACTTC. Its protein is CASSESAGQQETQYF.

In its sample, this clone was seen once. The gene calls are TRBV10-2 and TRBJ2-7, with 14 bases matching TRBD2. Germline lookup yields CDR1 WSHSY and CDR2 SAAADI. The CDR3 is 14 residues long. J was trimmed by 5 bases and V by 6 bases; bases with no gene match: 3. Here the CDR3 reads CASRTSGGADEQYF. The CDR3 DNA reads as TGCGCCAGCAGGACTAGCGGGGGGGCCGACGAGCAGTACTTC.

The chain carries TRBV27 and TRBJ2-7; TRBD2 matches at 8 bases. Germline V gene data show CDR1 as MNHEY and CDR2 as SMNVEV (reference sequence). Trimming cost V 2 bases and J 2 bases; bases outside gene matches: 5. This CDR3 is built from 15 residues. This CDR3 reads CASSLLAGGTYEQYF. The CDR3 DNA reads TGTGCCAGCAGTTTACTAGCGGGTGGCACCTACGAGCAGTACTTC.

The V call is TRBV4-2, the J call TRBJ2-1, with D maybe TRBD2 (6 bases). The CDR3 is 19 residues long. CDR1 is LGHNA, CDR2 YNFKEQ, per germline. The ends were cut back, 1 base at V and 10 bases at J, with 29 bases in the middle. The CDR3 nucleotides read TGTGCCAGCAGCCAAGTAAGGGAGGCTTGGGACCTCTCACCGCAAGAGCAGTTCTTC. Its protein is CASSQVREAWDLSPQEQFF.

CDR3 sequence reads: CASSLAGLKETQYF. CDR3 bases: TGTGCCAGCAGCTTGGCAGGGTTGAAGGAGACCCAGTACTTC. This chain connects TRBV5-4 to TRBJ2-5; the D gene is possibly TRBD1 (5 bases). The germline V gene has CDR1 SGHNT and CDR2 YYREEE (reference sequence). Trimming shortened V by 0 bases and J by 5 bases, and 11 bases separated the two germline ends. This CDR3 spans 14 amino acids. The full variable domain, completed using reference TRBV5-4 and TRBJ2-5, is ETGVTQSPTHLIKTRGQQVTLRCSSQSGHNTVSWYQQALGQGPQFIFQYYREEENGRGNFPPRFSGLQFPNYSSELNVNALELDDSALYLCASSLAGLKETQYFGPGTRLLVL.

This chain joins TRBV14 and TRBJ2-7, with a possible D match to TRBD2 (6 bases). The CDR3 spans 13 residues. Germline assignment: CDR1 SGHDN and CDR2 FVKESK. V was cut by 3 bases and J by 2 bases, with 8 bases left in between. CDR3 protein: CASSHWGAYEQYF. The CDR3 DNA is TGTGCCAGCAGCCATTGGGGGGCCTACGAGCAGTACTTC. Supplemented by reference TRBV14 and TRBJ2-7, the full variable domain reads EAGVTQFPSHSVIEKGQTVTLRCDPISGHDNLYWYRRVMGKEIKFLLHFVKESKQDESGMPNNRFLAERTGGTYSTLKVQPAELEDSGVYFCASSHWGAYEQYFGPGTRLTVT.

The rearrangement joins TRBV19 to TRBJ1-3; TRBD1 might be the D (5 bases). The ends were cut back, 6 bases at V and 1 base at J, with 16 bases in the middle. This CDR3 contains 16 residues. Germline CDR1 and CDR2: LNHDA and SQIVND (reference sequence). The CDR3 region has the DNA TGTGCCAGTAGCCTGTATTGGGGCAGATCTGGAAACACCATATATTTT. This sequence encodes CASSLYWGRSGNTIYF.

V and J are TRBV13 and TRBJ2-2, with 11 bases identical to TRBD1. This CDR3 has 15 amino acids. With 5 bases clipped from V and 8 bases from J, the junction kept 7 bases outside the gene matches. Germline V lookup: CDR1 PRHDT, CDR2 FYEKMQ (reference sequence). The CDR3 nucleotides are TGTGCCAGCAGCGGTGGACAGGGGGCTTCGGGGGAGCTGTTTTTT. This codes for CASSGGQGASGELFF.

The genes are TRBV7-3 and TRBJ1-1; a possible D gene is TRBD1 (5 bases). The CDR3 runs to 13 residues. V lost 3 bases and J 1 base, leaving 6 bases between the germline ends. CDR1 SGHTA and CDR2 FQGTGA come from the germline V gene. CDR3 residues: CASSFQGNTEAFF. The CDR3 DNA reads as TGTGCCAGCAGCTTCCAGGGGAACACTGAAGCTTTCTTT.

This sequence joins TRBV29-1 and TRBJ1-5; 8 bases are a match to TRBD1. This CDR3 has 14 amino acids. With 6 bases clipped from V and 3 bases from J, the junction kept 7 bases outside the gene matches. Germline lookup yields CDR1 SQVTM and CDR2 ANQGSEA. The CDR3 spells CSVKGQGPNQPQHF. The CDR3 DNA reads TGCAGCGTCAAAGGACAGGGACCCAATCAGCCCCAGCATTTT.

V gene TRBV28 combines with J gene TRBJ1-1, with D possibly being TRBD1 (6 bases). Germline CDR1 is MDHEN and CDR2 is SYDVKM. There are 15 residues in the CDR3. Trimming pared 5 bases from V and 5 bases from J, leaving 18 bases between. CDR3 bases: TGTGCCAGCAGTGCACGAACAGGGAGGGATACTGAAGCTTTCTTT. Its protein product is CASSARTGRDTEAFF.

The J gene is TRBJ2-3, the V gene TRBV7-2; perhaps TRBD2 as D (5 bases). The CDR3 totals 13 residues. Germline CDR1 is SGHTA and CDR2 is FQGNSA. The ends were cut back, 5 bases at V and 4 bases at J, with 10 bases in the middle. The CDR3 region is CASSPIGADTQYF. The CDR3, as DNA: TGTGCCAGCAGCCCCATCGGGGCAGATACGCAGTATTTT.

Here the CDR3 reads CASSIEHGTGGREQYF. For the CDR3, the DNA is TGTGCCAGTAGTATAGAACACGGGACAGGGGGCCGAGAGCAGTACTTC. The chain has TRBV19 and TRBJ2-7, with 12 bases fitting TRBD1. Germline lookup yields CDR1 LNHDA and CDR2 SQIVND (reference sequence). V shed 0 bases, J shed 7 bases, and the junction held 7 bases outside the gene matches. The CDR3 totals 16 residues.

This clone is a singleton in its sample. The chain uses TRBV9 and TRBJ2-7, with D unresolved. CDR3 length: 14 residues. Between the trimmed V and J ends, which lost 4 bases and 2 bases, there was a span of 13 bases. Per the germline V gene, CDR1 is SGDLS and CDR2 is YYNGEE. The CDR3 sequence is CASSPRPSTYEQYF. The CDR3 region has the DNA TGTGCCAGCAGCCCCCGCCCTAGTACCTACGAGCAGTACTTC.

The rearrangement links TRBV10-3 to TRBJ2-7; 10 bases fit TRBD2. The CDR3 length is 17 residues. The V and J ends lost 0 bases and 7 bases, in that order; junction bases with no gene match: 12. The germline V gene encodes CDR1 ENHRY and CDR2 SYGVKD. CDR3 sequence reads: CAISESKITSGEKEQYF. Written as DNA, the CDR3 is TGTGCCATCAGTGAGTCTAAAATTACTAGCGGGGAAAAGGAGCAGTACTTC.

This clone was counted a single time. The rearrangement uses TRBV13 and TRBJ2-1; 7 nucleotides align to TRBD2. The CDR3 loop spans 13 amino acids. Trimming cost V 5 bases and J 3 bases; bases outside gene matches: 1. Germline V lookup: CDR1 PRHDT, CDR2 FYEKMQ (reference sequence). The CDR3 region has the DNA TGTGCCAGCAGCGGGGACTACTACAATGAGCAGTTCTTC. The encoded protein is CASSGDYYNEQFF.